These 23 T cell receptor beta chains were sequenced from one sample in a study of PD-1 blockade in classical Hodgkin lymphoma. Data came from immunoSEQ multiplex PCR; TCRdb stores just in-frame clones and leaves some out. The sample has under 40,000 clones; 76% are singletons. Brentuximab vedotin exposure varied, and every patient relapsed after autologous stem cell transplantation. This specimen was peripheral blood mononuclear cells (PBMCs), taken before the second cycle of nivolumab. The receptor source for this set is a human donor with classical Hodgkin lymphoma.

V and J are TRBV27 and TRBJ2-1; 9 bases fit TRBD1. Germline lookup yields CDR1 MNHEY and CDR2 SMNVEV (reference sequence). The CDR3 has 13 residues. The trim removed 6 bases at V and 6 bases at J, leaving 3 bases unmatched. The CDR3 region is CASSPGQGNEQFF. The CDR3 nucleotides read TGTGCCAGCAGCCCGGGACAGGGCAATGAGCAGTTCTTC.

The rearrangement links TRBV7-9 to TRBJ2-2; D gene ambiguous. This CDR3 region has 14 residues. V shed 5 bases and J shed 0 bases, with 7 bases lying between them. Germline V gene sequence: CDR1 SEHNR, CDR2 FQNEAQ (reference sequence). DNA for the CDR3: TGTGCCAGCAGCCCCCTAGCGAACACCGGGGAGCTGTTTTTT. Translated, it gives CASSPLANTGELFF.

The gene calls are TRBV18 and TRBJ1-2, with D maybe TRBD1 (5 bases). The germline CDR1 and CDR2 sequences are KGHSH and LQKENI. The V end lost 3 bases, the J end lost 6 bases, and 14 bases lay between the germline ends. The CDR3 is 14 residues long. CDR3 bases: TGTGCCAGCTCACCGAGGAGTGGAGGGGATGGCTACACCTTC. It translates to CASSPRSGGDGYTF.

This chain uses TRBV7-9 with TRBJ1-6; D may be TRBD1 (6 bases). This CDR3 is built from 16 residues. Germline lookup yields CDR1 SEHNR and CDR2 FQNEAQ (reference sequence). The germline V and J ends were trimmed by 5 bases and 4 bases, with 15 bases remaining between them. CDR3 in DNA: TGTGCCAGCAGCCGCAGGGAGGGGGTATATAATTCACCCCTCCACTTT. Its translation: CASSRREGVYNSPLHF.

V and J are TRBV29-1 and TRBJ2-5; D is uncertain. This CDR3 has 12 amino acids. Germline CDR1 and CDR2: SQVTM and ANQGSEA. V was cut by 4 bases and J by 5 bases, with 11 bases left in between. The CDR3 region has the DNA TGCAGCGTTGGACCCCCATGGGAGACCCAGTACTTC. Its protein product is CSVGPPWETQYF.

The chain couples TRBV15 to TRBJ1-2; 8 bases are a match to TRBD1. After removal of 0 bases from V and 8 bases from J, the junction contained 5 bases not matched to a gene. This CDR3 comprises 14 residues. Looked up from germline, CDR1 is LNHNV and CDR2 is YYDKDF (reference sequence). The CDR3: CATSRDDRGRGYTF. CDR3 DNA: TGTGCCACCAGCAGAGATGACAGGGGACGCGGCTACACCTTC.

The V and J genes are TRBV7-9 and TRBJ2-2, with TRBD2 as a possible D gene (6 bases). V lost 5 bases, J lost 6 bases, and 22 bases lay in between. The CDR3 totals 17 residues. Germline CDR1 is SEHNR and CDR2 is FQNEAQ (reference sequence). This chain's CDR3 is CASSGLKRGAFAGELFF. The CDR3 nucleotides read TGTGCCAGCAGCGGCCTTAAGCGCGGGGCGTTCGCCGGGGAGCTGTTTTTT.

The CDR3 protein is CASSPGPTSPLHF. CDR3 coding DNA: TGTGCCAGCAGCCCCGGACCAACTTCACCCCTCCACTTT. This sequence joins TRBV7-9 and TRBJ1-6; D is uncertain. The CDR3 is 13 residues long. The V end was cut by 5 bases, the J end by 9 bases, with 11 bases between. In germline, CDR1 is SEHNR, CDR2 FQNEAQ (reference sequence).

The chain combines TRBV6-1 with TRBJ1-5; no reliable D call. The germline V gene encodes CDR1 MNHNS and CDR2 SASEGT. The ends were cut back, 7 bases at V and 4 bases at J, with 17 bases in the middle. The CDR3 spans 15 residues. The CDR3 loop is CASTPKAGLNQPQHF. CDR3 DNA: TGTGCCAGCACCCCCAAGGCAGGCCTAAATCAGCCCCAGCATTTT.

The chain has TRBV30 and TRBJ1-2; 9 positions agree with TRBD1. This CDR3 is 12 amino acids long. With 4 bases clipped from V and 8 bases from J, the junction kept 5 bases outside the gene matches. Germline CDR1 is GTSNPN and CDR2 is SVGIG (reference sequence). As DNA, the CDR3 is TGTGCCTGGATTAACAGGGGGCAAGGCTACACCTTC. It codes for CAWINRGQGYTF.

V and J are TRBV7-2 and TRBJ1-2, with 8 positions matching TRBD1. The V and J ends lost 3 bases and 4 bases, in that order; junction bases with no gene match: 7. Germline V gives CDR1 SGHTA, CDR2 FQGNSA. The CDR3 consists of 15 residues. CDR3 region: CASSFSGGARYGYTF. The CDR3 DNA reads TGTGCCAGCAGCTTTTCAGGGGGCGCCCGCTATGGCTACACCTTC.

This chain links TRBV9 with TRBJ2-1, with 9 positions matching TRBD2. CDR3 size: 17 residues. CDR1 SGDLS and CDR2 YYNGEE come from the germline V gene. V lost 4 bases to trimming and J lost 5 bases; unmatched junction nucleotides: 13. The CDR3 sequence: CASSFQGAGGDNNEQFF. CDR3 nucleotides: TGTGCCAGCAGCTTCCAAGGGGCGGGAGGGGACAACAATGAGCAGTTCTTC.

The chain uses TRBV2 and TRBJ2-5; D not certain. Trimming removed 2 bases from V and 7 bases from J, with 11 bases in between. CDR1 is SNHLY and CDR2 is FYNNEI in the germline V gene. The CDR3 has 13 amino acids. The CDR3, as DNA: TGTGCCAGCAGTGAACGAAGAGTCGGGACCCAGTACTTC. This translates into CASSERRVGTQYF.

This chain joins TRBV5-1 and TRBJ1-1; 8 bases agree with TRBD1. CDR3 length: 16 amino acids. Looked up from germline, CDR1 is SGHRS and CDR2 is YFSETQ. Trimming removed 4 bases from V and 4 bases from J; junction bases left unmatched: 12. This CDR3 reads CASSPWGTGGLTEAFF. CDR3 nucleotide sequence: TGCGCCAGCAGCCCGTGGGGGACAGGCGGGCTCACTGAAGCTTTCTTT.

This sequence joins TRBV15 and TRBJ1-2; TRBD1 aligns across 8 bases. CDR3 length: 14 residues. Unmatched junction bases numbered 9, after V lost 4 bases and J lost 8 bases. CDR1 LNHNV and CDR2 YYDKDF come from the germline V gene (reference sequence). CDR3 residues: CATSTDRDSGGYTF. The CDR3 bases are TGTGCCACCAGCACGGACAGGGACTCCGGGGGCTACACCTTC.

This clone was seen repeatedly, ten times or more. The rearrangement links TRBV6-1 to TRBJ1-1, with D possibly TRBD1 on 6 matching bases. This CDR3 spans 14 amino acids. Germline assignment: CDR1 MNHNS and CDR2 SASEGT. V lost 5 bases, J lost 6 bases, and 16 bases lay in between. Here the CDR3 reads CASSLGGRQAEAFF. CDR3 bases: TGTGCCAGCAGTCTTGGGGGCCGACAGGCTGAAGCTTTCTTT.

This clone was found a few times. V and J are TRBV19 and TRBJ1-4, with D perhaps matching TRBD1 (6 bases). Germline loops: CDR1 LNHDA, CDR2 SQIVND (reference sequence). This CDR3 has 13 amino acids. V was pared by 3 bases and J by 8 bases, with 10 bases between. For the CDR3, the DNA is TGTGCCAGTAGTATGGAGGGGGTAGAAAAACTGTTTTTT. It encodes CASSMEGVEKLFF.

The chain combines TRBV6-5 with TRBJ1-1; no clear D. The CDR3 covers 13 residues. V shed 2 bases and J shed 3 bases, with 7 bases lying between them. Per germline, CDR1 MNHEY and CDR2 SVGAGI. The CDR3 reads CASSYREYTEAFF. As DNA, the CDR3 is TGTGCCAGCAGTTACAGGGAGTACACTGAAGCTTTCTTT.

The chain uses TRBV10-1 and TRBJ1-6; TRBD1 might be the D (6 bases). The ends were cut back, 5 bases at V and 5 bases at J, with 10 bases in the middle. The length of the CDR3 is 14 residues. In germline, CDR1 is WNHNN, CDR2 SYGVQD (reference sequence). CDR3 coding DNA: TGCGCCAGCAGTACAGGGTCGGATAATTCACCCCTCCACTTT. Protein sequence: CASSTGSDNSPLHF.

This clone was counted a single time. The chain recombines TRBV29-1 with TRBJ2-3, with 7 bases that match TRBD1. This CDR3 is built from 14 residues. V was pared by 1 base and J by 2 bases, with 3 bases of the junction left unmatched. Germline V gene lookup returns CDR1 SQVTM and CDR2 ANQGSEA. Here the CDR3 DNA reads TGCAGCGTTGAAGGGGGACAGAACACAGATACGCAGTATTTT. This sequence encodes CSVEGGQNTDTQYF.

This clone was found a few times. CDR3 coding DNA: TGTGCCAGCAGCACGGACGCCTCCTATGGCTACACCTTC. This codes for CASSTDASYGYTF. The chain carries TRBV6-5 and TRBJ1-2; D remains unclear. The CDR3 is 13 amino acids. The V end was cut by 6 bases, the J end by 4 bases, with 12 bases between. Per germline, CDR1 MNHEY and CDR2 SVGAGI.

V usage is TRBV5-8 and J usage is TRBJ1-1, with no clear D. V dropped 4 bases and J dropped 0 bases, with 10 bases sitting between them. The CDR3 consists of 14 residues. Germline CDR1 SGHTS, CDR2 YDEGEE. The CDR3 bases are TGTGCCAGCAGCCTAGGACGGTTGAACACTGAAGCTTTCTTT. This codes for CASSLGRLNTEAFF.

The sample holds a few counts of this clone. The chain is built from TRBV4-2 and TRBJ2-1; TRBD2 aligns across 12 bases. The CDR3 loop spans 19 amino acids. The junction had 7 bases not matched to a gene; V was cut back by 0 bases and J by 1 base. The germline CDR1 and CDR2 sequences are LGHNA and YNFKEQ. The CDR3 loop reads CASSQESLAGGQSYNEQFF. Written as DNA, the CDR3 is TGTGCCAGCAGCCAAGAGTCACTAGCGGGGGGCCAATCCTACAATGAGCAGTTCTTC.